The T cell receptor beta chain described here comes from a study of T-cell reconstitution after alpha-beta-depleted transplantation in children. V was clipped by 0 bases and J by 2 bases; unmatched bases: 15. CDR3 length: 19 amino acids. Germline V gene data show CDR1 as DFQATT and CDR2 as SNEGSKA (reference sequence). For TCRbeta, the library was prepared with unique molecular identifiers. MiXCR, run by TCRdb on the PCR reads, gives a single entry per CDR3 protein. The sample has fewer than 700,000 distinct CDR3 sequences; approximately 12% are singletons. Only a few counts were recorded for this clonotype.

The TCR sequence derives from a male patient younger than 18 who had a stem cell transplant for acute myeloid leukemia, so the T cells may come from the graft donor. The chain is built from TRBV20-1 and TRBJ2-5; TRBD2 matches 10 bases. Source: PBMCs, mostly from graft donor cells, taken 360 days after TCRalphabeta/CD19-depleted stem cell transplant. For the CDR3, the DNA is TGCAGTGCTAGAGAAGGTCAGGGTAAACTAGCGGGGCTACAAGAGACCCAGTACTTC. It codes for CSAREGQGKLAGLQETQYF.